This TCR beta chain was sequenced for a study of cytomegalovirus exposure and HLA in healthy donors. Study-wide findings and caveats: There was a cluster of highly shared sequence variants that was likely a sequencing artifact.

V lost 9 bases to trimming and J lost 0 bases, with 12 bases between them. This CDR3 comprises 13 residues. The germline V gene has CDR1 SGDLS and CDR2 YYNGEE. The PCR contained 60 Vbeta and 13 Jbeta primers. Sequenced by immunoSEQ multiplex PCR; TCRdb stores in-frame clones only, minus some. The sample yields 100,000 to 150,000 clones, roughly 76% seen once. A remark on this clone: No antigen is known for it.

This chain links TRBV9 with TRBJ1-2, with D possibly being TRBD1 (5 bases). Source material: PBMCs. The TCR comes from a woman aged 55-75 years in good health and CMV-seropositive. The CDR3 nucleotides are TGTGCCACCAACAAAGGGGCTAACTATGGCTACACCTTC. It specifies CATNKGANYGYTF.